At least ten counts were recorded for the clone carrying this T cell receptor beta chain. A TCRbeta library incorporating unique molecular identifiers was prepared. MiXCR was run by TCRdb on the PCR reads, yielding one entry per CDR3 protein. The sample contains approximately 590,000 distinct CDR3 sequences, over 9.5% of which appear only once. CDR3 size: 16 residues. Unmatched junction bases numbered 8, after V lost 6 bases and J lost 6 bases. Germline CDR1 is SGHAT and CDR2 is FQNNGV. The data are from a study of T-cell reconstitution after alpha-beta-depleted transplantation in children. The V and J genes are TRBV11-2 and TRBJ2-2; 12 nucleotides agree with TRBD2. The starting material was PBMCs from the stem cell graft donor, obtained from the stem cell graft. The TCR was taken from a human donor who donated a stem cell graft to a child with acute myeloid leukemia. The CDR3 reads CASRSGLAGWSGELFF. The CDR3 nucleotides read TGTGCCAGCAGGTCCGGACTAGCGGGATGGTCCGGGGAGCTGTTTTTT.